The 32 T cell receptor beta chains below were found in one sample sequenced in a study of T cell repertoires in cytomegalovirus infection. For these TCRs, the target antigens are not known. TCRdb ran MiXCR on the reads and lists one entry per CDR3 protein. The sample has about 340,000 distinct CDR3 sequences; around 29% are singletons. Sample: cultured PBMCs, taken from culture after CMV antigen stimulation. These receptors originate from a human donor in good health (CMV status not recorded). Some clones in this sample may be carry-over from other donors' samples.

This clonotype was observed a few times. This chain connects TRBV20-1 to TRBJ2-5; D is uncertain. The V end was cut by 1 base, the J end by 3 bases, with 15 bases between. In germline, CDR1 is DFQATT, CDR2 SNEGSKA (reference sequence). The CDR3 sequence is 15 residues long. CDR3 amino acids: CSARAEQGYKETQYF. DNA of the CDR3: TGCAGTGCTAGAGCCGAACAAGGCTACAAAGAGACCCAGTACTTC.

The chain links TRBV7-8 to TRBJ2-5, with 7 bases that match TRBD2. Germline V gene sequence: CDR1 SGHVS, CDR2 FQNEAQ. The CDR3 has 15 residues. The V and J ends lost 5 bases and 4 bases, in that order; junction bases with no gene match: 10. CDR3 in DNA: TGTGCCAGCAGCCTCGGACTGGGGAGGGGAGAGACCCAGTACTTC. This encodes CASSLGLGRGETQYF.

At least ten counts were recorded for this clonotype. The chain is built from TRBV11-2 and TRBJ2-3; D is possibly TRBD2 (6 bases). Germline V gene sequence: CDR1 SGHAT, CDR2 FQNNGV. Trimming took 3 bases from V and 0 from J, leaving 10 bases between them. The CDR3 covers 15 residues. CDR3 residues: CASSFGLTSTDTQYF. CDR3 in DNA: TGTGCCAGCAGCTTCGGACTAACTAGCACAGATACGCAGTATTTT.

The chain combines TRBV20-1 with TRBJ2-7, with D possibly being TRBD2 (7 bases). Germline V gene data show CDR1 as DFQATT and CDR2 as SNEGSKA (reference sequence). Trimming cost V 1 base and J 2 bases, with 18 bases left between them. The CDR3 runs to 16 residues. CDR3 protein: CSARGGGVGGAYEQYF. In DNA, the CDR3 is TGCAGTGCTAGAGGGGGGGGGGTCGGGGGCGCCTACGAGCAGTACTTC.

The chain employs TRBV7-6 and TRBJ1-1; D call uncertain. V gave up 5 bases and J gave up 6 bases, with 16 bases separating them. Germline V gene lookup returns CDR1 SGHVS and CDR2 FNYEAQ. The CDR3 contains 14 residues. CDR3 protein: CASSQVDFRAEAFF. The CDR3 bases are TGTGCCAGCAGCCAGGTGGATTTTCGGGCTGAAGCTTTCTTT.

This clonotype is a singleton in its sample. The rearrangement links TRBV6-6 to TRBJ1-1; possibly TRBD1 for D (5 bases). The germline V gene has CDR1 MNHNY and CDR2 SVGAGI (reference sequence). The CDR3 is made up of 14 amino acids. V was clipped by 2 bases and J by 1 base, with 8 bases between them. The CDR3 DNA is TGTGCCAGCAGTTACGAGGGACGGAACACTGAAGCTTTCTTT. As protein: CASSYEGRNTEAFF.

This clonotype was counted a few times. This chain's CDR3 is CASSLPGGPWEQFF. For the CDR3, the DNA is TGTGCCAGCAGTTTACCGGGAGGGCCATGGGAGCAGTTCTTC. The chain recombines TRBV27 with TRBJ2-1, with 8 bases fitting TRBD2. The CDR3 loop spans 14 amino acids. From germline, CDR1 is MNHEY and CDR2 SMNVEV (reference sequence). Trimming removed 2 bases from V and 10 bases from J; junction bases left unmatched: 7.

The CDR3 DNA reads TGCGCCAGCAGCCCCATAGCGGCTTCCTACAATGAGCAGTTCTTC. Translation: CASSPIAASYNEQFF. The chain uses TRBV4-1 and TRBJ2-1; TRBD2 might be the D (6 bases). The CDR3 extends over 15 amino acids. Between the trimmed V and J ends, which lost 4 bases and 1 base, there was a span of 11 bases. The germline V gene has CDR1 MGHRA and CDR2 YSYEKL.

The DNA for the CDR3 is TGTGCCAGCAGCCTAACGACAGGGTCTGGAAACACCATATATTTT. This gives the protein CASSLTTGSGNTIYF. V is TRBV7-2 and J is TRBJ1-3, with 7 bases that match TRBD1. The CDR3 covers 15 residues. With 5 bases clipped from V and 1 base from J, the junction kept 5 bases outside the gene matches. Germline V gene sequence: CDR1 SGHTA, CDR2 FQGNSA.

A few counts support this clonotype. Germline and junction disagree at one end, which may indicate a read error. The chain joins TRBV7-7 to TRBJ2-5; possible D gene TRBD2, 5 bases. Germline V gives CDR1 SSHAT, CDR2 FNYEAQ (reference sequence). The CDR3 is 14 amino acids. The CDR3 sequence is CASSLKTGKETQYF. CDR3 DNA sequence: TGTGCTAGCAGCTTGAAGACGGGGAAAGAGACCCAGTACTTC.

The chain is built from TRBV7-8 and TRBJ1-2; TRBD1 matches 9 bases. The CDR3 totals 15 residues. V lost 1 base to trimming and J lost 6 bases; unmatched junction nucleotides: 6. The germline CDR1 and CDR2 sequences are SGHVS and FQNEAQ. CDR3 coding DNA: TGTGCCAGCAGCTTAGTCGGGACAGGGATGAATGGCTACACCTTC. It encodes CASSLVGTGMNGYTF.

The rearrangement links TRBV11-3 to TRBJ2-3; D is uncertain. The V end was cut by 5 bases, the J end by 4 bases, with 16 bases between. In germline, CDR1 is SGHNT, CDR2 YENEEA. The CDR3 has 15 amino acids. The CDR3 nucleotides read TGTGCCAGCAGCACCGGTGGGGTTGGGTCAGATACGCAGTATTTT. Translated, it gives CASSTGGVGSDTQYF.

This clonotype was found a few times. The J gene is TRBJ2-3, the V gene TRBV5-4; 10 nucleotides align to TRBD2. This CDR3 is built from 20 residues. Germline V lookup: CDR1 SGHNT, CDR2 YYREEE (reference sequence). V shed 4 bases, J shed 0 bases, and the junction held 17 bases outside the gene matches. The CDR3 sequence: CASSPLPQLAGSSSTDTQYF. As DNA, the CDR3 is TGTGCCAGCAGCCCCCTGCCCCAACTAGCGGGGTCTTCCAGCACAGATACGCAGTATTTT. Combining the CDR3 with reference TRBV5-4 and TRBJ2-3 gives the whole variable domain ETGVTQSPTHLIKTRGQQVTLRCSSQSGHNTVSWYQQALGQGPQFIFQYYREEENGRGNFPPRFSGLQFPNYSSELNVNALELDDSALYLCASSPLPQLAGSSSTDTQYFGPGTRLTVL.

The chain is built from TRBV5-1 and TRBJ1-2; no firm D call. The CDR3 runs to 16 residues. V was trimmed by 0 bases and J by 0 bases, leaving 12 bases between them. CDR1 is SGHRS and CDR2 is YFSETQ in the germline V gene. Written as DNA, the CDR3 is TGCGCCAGCAGCTTGGACCCGGGAACCTCTAACTATGGCTACACCTTC. Amino acid sequence: CASSLDPGTSNYGYTF.

This clonotype was picked up one time. V and J are TRBV12-5 and TRBJ2-5; 7 nucleotides align to TRBD1. The CDR3 is 14 amino acids. The ends lost 6 bases at V and 1 base at J; junction bases unmatched: 5. Germline V gene lookup returns CDR1 LGHNT and CDR2 FRNRAP. CDR3 sequence reads: CASGTGVPQETQYF. DNA of the CDR3: TGTGCTAGTGGCACAGGGGTACCCCAAGAGACCCAGTACTTC.

This rearrangement joins TRBV28 to TRBJ2-7; D might be TRBD1 (6 bases). CDR3 size: 13 residues. The V and J ends lost 8 bases and 4 bases respectively, with 15 bases between them. From germline, CDR1 is MDHEN and CDR2 SYDVKM. The CDR3 region has the DNA TGTGCCAGCTGGGACACCTCATCGTACGAGCAGTACTTC. Translation gives CASWDTSSYEQYF.

In this sample, this clonotype turned up a few times. V and J are TRBV7-2 and TRBJ1-2, with 7 bases identical to TRBD1. This CDR3 has 15 residues. Germline values: CDR1 SGHTA, CDR2 FQGNSA. V lost 6 bases to trimming and J lost 13 bases; unmatched junction nucleotides: 20. The CDR3 DNA sequence: TGTGCCAGCAGTCACAGGGGTAGTGACAGGAGGGCAGGCACCTTC. Translation: CASSHRGSDRRAGTF.

V usage is TRBV15 and J usage is TRBJ2-6, with D perhaps TRBD1 or TRBD2 (6 bases each). This CDR3 contains 15 residues. The V and J ends lost 6 bases and 0 bases respectively, with 9 bases between them. CDR1 is LNHNV and CDR2 is YYDKDF in the germline V gene (reference sequence). The CDR3 loop is CATRGGTSGANVLTF. CDR3 nucleotide sequence: TGTGCCACCAGAGGGGGGACCTCTGGGGCCAACGTCCTGACTTTC.

This clonotype has only a few counts. V and J are TRBV20-1 and TRBJ1-6; D is unclear. The CDR3 totals 9 residues. Germline-derived CDR1 and CDR2 are DFQATT and SNEGSKA (reference sequence). V gave up 3 bases and J gave up 16 bases, with 7 bases separating them. The CDR3 DNA sequence: TGCAGTGCTAGGGAGGTTCTCCACTTT. Its protein is CSAREVLHF.

About this clonotype: A much larger clone lies a single base off, so this may be a read error. The chain carries TRBV7-2 and TRBJ2-1; D call uncertain. Germline values: CDR1 SGHTA, CDR2 FQGNSA. This CDR3 comprises 14 residues. Trimming left V 4 bases short and J 6 bases short, with 13 bases between. The CDR3 DNA reads TGTGCCAGCAGCTCTAGGACCGATGGCAATGAGCAGTTCTTC. Amino acid sequence: CASSSRTDGNEQFF.

With respect to this clonotype: This may arise from a read error, as a much more abundant clone is one base away. CDR3 bases: TGTGCCAGCAGCTTAGATCCAGGGCGCTGGGGGGCCAAAAACATTCAGAACTTC. Residues: CASSLDPGRWGAKNIQNF. The V call is TRBV7-6, the J call TRBJ2-4, with D perhaps TRBD1 or TRBD2 (6 bases each). Germline assignment: CDR1 SGHVS and CDR2 FNYEAQ. The CDR3 is 18 residues long.

The chain has TRBV12-5 and TRBJ2-3; D unresolved. The CDR3 has 13 amino acids. The germline V gene encodes CDR1 LGHNT and CDR2 FRNRAP. Trimming cost V 0 bases and J 5 bases, with 6 bases left between them. CDR3 nucleotides: TGTGCTAGTGGTTTGGTCGGAAGAGATACGCAGTATTTT. This sequence encodes CASGLVGRDTQYF.

This clonotype was recorded a few times. The V gene is TRBV20-1, the J gene TRBJ1-2, with 12 bases fitting TRBD1. V gave up 3 bases and J gave up 7 bases; unmatched junction bases: 9. The germline gives CDR1 DFQATT, CDR2 SNEGSKA (reference sequence). The CDR3 sequence is 15 residues long. The CDR3 nucleotides are TGCAGTGCTAGTGGAGATGGGACAGGGGGCAGTGGCTACACCTTC. This codes for CSASGDGTGGSGYTF.

This clonotype was counted between two and nine times. The genes are TRBV24-1 and TRBJ2-5, with a possible D match to TRBD1 (6 bases). Germline values: CDR1 KGHDR, CDR2 SFDVKD. V was shortened by 4 bases and J by 1 base, with 18 bases between the two germline ends. This CDR3 spans 17 amino acids. The CDR3 DNA follows: TGTGCCACCAGTGACGCTCTTCTCAGGGGCGGCCAAGAGACCCAGTACTTC. Translation gives CATSDALLRGGQETQYF.

CDR3: CASSLGAPGLADSYNEQFF. The CDR3 bases are TGTGCCAGCAGCTTAGGTGCTCCGGGACTAGCGGACTCCTACAATGAGCAGTTCTTC. V is TRBV11-1 and J is TRBJ2-1; 11 bases align to TRBD2. Unmatched junction bases numbered 8, after V lost 1 base and J lost 0 bases. Germline V lookup: CDR1 SGHAT, CDR2 FQDESV (reference sequence). The CDR3 runs 19 residues.

This clonotype has just a few counts. The chain couples TRBV28 to TRBJ2-7, with unresolved D. Germline CDR1 MDHEN, CDR2 SYDVKM. V was trimmed by 8 bases and J by 0 bases, leaving 8 bases between them. The CDR3 covers 12 residues. CDR3 DNA: TGTGCCAGCCAATCAAACTCCTACGAGCAGTACTTC. It yields the protein CASQSNSYEQYF.

The gene calls are TRBV6-1 and TRBJ2-1; unclear D gene. Germline CDR1 and CDR2: MNHNS and SASEGT. The CDR3 extends over 15 amino acids. V lost 1 base to trimming and J lost 0 bases, with 7 bases between them. This CDR3 is CASSEGLFSYNEQFF. CDR3 coding DNA: TGTGCCAGCAGTGAAGGGCTATTCTCCTACAATGAGCAGTTCTTC.

In this sample, this clonotype turned up a few times. The CDR3 here is CASSQPHTDTQYF. The CDR3 region has the DNA TGTGCCAGCAGCCAACCGCACACAGATACGCAGTATTTT. V usage is TRBV7-6 and J usage is TRBJ2-3; D gene uncertain. Trimming cost V 5 bases and J 2 bases, with 8 bases left between them. The germline gives CDR1 SGHVS, CDR2 FNYEAQ. The CDR3 length is 13 residues.

A few counts support this clonotype. The chain carries TRBV19 and TRBJ1-6; no reliable D call. Germline loops: CDR1 LNHDA, CDR2 SQIVND (reference sequence). The CDR3 has 14 residues. The V and J ends lost 3 bases and 7 bases respectively, with 10 bases between them. CDR3: CASSMQGRNSPLHF. CDR3 sequence (DNA): TGTGCCAGTAGTATGCAAGGGAGGAATTCACCCCTCCACTTT. Drawing the rest from reference TRBV19 and TRBJ1-6, the complete variable domain is DGGITQSPKYLFRKEGQNVTLSCEQNLNHDAMYWYRQDPGQGLRLIYYSQIVNDFQKGDIAEGYSVSREKKESFPLTVTSAQKNPTAFYLCASSMQGRNSPLHFGNGTRLTVT.

The chain recombines TRBV18 with TRBJ1-2; D remains ambiguous. Germline values: CDR1 KGHSH, CDR2 LQKENI. The CDR3 is made up of 13 amino acids. V shed 3 bases and J shed 5 bases, with 10 bases lying between them. CDR3 protein: CASSPGSGYGYTF. The CDR3 DNA follows: TGTGCCAGCTCACCGGGATCGGGTTATGGCTACACCTTC.

This clonotype was detected a few times. The chain is built from TRBV9 and TRBJ2-7, with D possibly TRBD2 on 6 matching bases. The length of the CDR3 is 14 residues. Germline V gene sequence: CDR1 SGDLS, CDR2 YYNGEE. V was clipped by 0 bases and J by 6 bases, with 13 bases between them. CDR3: CASSVGGGDREQYF. The CDR3 DNA is TGTGCCAGCAGCGTAGGAGGAGGGGACCGCGAGCAGTACTTC.

This chain links TRBV5-6 with TRBJ2-3; 7 bases fit TRBD2. With 2 bases clipped from V and 2 bases from J, the junction kept 11 bases outside the gene matches. Looked up from germline, CDR1 is SGHDT and CDR2 is YYEEEE. The CDR3 loop spans 17 amino acids. The CDR3 protein is CASSFPGSGVNTDTQYF. CDR3 coding DNA: TGTGCCAGCAGCTTCCCCGGGAGCGGGGTGAACACAGATACGCAGTATTTT.